This paragraph covers one T cell receptor (beta chain) sequence. No antigen is known for it. This specimen comes from a study of shared clonotypes between healthy human individuals. Overall study: With ages of 18 to 49, the donors were a couple of women and a few men. The study's findings and limits: Larger estimated richness was generally seen in naive subsets than in memory subsets. Rarefaction curves obtained for sorted subsets showed sequencing incomplete despite large depth. Around 5% was the fraction of naive CD4 clonotypes found shared across a few donors.

Sequencing used immunoSEQ multiplex PCR; TCRdb keeps in-frame clones, though not all of them. The data show approximately 2,300,000 clones, 80% to 95% seen once. This sequence originates from a man aged 18 to 30 in good health. Some clones in this sample may be carry-over from other donors' samples. Sequenced input: naive CD4+ T cells from PBMCs. Subset defined: CD45RA+ positively selected.

As DNA, the CDR3 is TGCGCCAGCAGTTCGCCCCTCGATGGGACAATCAGCGGGGAGCAGTTCTTC. This codes for CASSSPLDGTISGEQFF. The V and J genes are TRBV5-1 and TRBJ2-1; D possibly uses TRBD1 or TRBD2 (6 bases each). The germline V gene has CDR1 SGHRS and CDR2 YFSETQ. Trimming removed 5 bases at V and 10 bases at J, with 28 bases between. The CDR3 spans 17 residues.